This entry features one T cell receptor (beta chain) sequence. Its antigen is still unknown. The CDR3 runs to 19 residues. Germline V CDR1 and CDR2: SGHRS, YFSETQ. Unmatched junction bases numbered 10, after V lost 0 bases and J lost 7 bases. This entry is derived from a study of PD-L1 blockade in urothelial cancer. Overall study: Men with urothelial cancer arising in the bladder made up about 90% of the roughly 29 patients. Study-level findings and limits: Durable benefit was linked to greater 3-week expansion of tumor-associated blood clones.

Every PCR received spiked-in synthetic TCR analog templates. Assay used: immunoSEQ multiplex PCR; TCRdb lists only in-frame clones, some missing. The table records about 45,000 clones, about 91% of them present only once. The cohort comprised individuals with locally advanced or metastatic urothelial carcinoma. The clonotype was recovered from a man at least 80 years old with urothelial cancer. The genes are TRBV5-1 and TRBJ2-1; 16 bases align to TRBD2. Sequencing was performed on PBMCs, taken around atezolizumab (anti-PD-L1) treatment. The CDR3, as DNA: TGCGCCAGCAGCTTGGCGGGACTAGCGGGAGGGATAGGTACAAATGAGCAGTTCTTC. The encoded protein is CASSLAGLAGGIGTNEQFF. Combining the CDR3 with reference TRBV5-1 and TRBJ2-1 gives the whole variable domain KAGVTQTPRYLIKTRGQQVTLSCSPISGHRSVSWYQQTPGQGLQFLFEYFSETQRNKGNFPGRFSGRQFSNSRSEMNVSTLELGDSALYLCASSLAGLAGGIGTNEQFFGPGTRLTVL.